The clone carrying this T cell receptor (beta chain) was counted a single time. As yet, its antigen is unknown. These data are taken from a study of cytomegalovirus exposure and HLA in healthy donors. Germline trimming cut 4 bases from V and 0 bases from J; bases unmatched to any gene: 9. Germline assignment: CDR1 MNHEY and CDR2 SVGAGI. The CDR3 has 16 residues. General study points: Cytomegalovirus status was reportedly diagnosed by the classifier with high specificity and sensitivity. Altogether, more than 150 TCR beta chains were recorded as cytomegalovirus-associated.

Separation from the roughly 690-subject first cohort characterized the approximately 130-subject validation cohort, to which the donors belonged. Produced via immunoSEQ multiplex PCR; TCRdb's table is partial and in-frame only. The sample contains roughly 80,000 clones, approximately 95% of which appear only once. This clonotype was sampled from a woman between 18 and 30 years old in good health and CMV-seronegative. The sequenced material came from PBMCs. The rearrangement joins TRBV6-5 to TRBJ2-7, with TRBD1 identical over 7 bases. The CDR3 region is CASSFKLQGSSYEQYF. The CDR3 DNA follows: TGTGCCAGCAGTTTCAAGCTACAGGGGAGCTCCTACGAGCAGTACTTC.